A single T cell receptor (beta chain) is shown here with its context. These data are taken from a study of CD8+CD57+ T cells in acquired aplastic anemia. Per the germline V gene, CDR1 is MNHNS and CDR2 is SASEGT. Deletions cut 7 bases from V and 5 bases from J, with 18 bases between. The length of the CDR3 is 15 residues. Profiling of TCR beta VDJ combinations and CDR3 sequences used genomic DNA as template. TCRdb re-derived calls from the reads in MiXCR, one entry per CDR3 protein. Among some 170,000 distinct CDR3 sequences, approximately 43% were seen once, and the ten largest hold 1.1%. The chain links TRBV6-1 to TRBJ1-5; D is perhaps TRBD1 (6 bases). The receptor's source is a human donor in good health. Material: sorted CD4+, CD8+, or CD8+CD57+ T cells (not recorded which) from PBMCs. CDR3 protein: CASNRGTPNHQPQHF. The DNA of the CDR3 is TGTGCCAGCAACAGAGGGACACCAAATCATCAGCCCCAGCATTTT.